The clone carrying this T cell receptor beta chain has only a few counts. Its antigen is not known. This sample was taken from a study of metastatic and nonmetastatic thyroid tumors. At the level of the study: A comparison of repertoires was made across blood and tumor or nodule tissue from malignant and benign thyroid patients.

Authors' processing steps: For papillary thyroid cancer, a distant-metastasis classifier was constructed from CDR3 differences observed across clinicopathological groups. TCRdb re-clonotyped the PCR reads via MiXCR. The V and J calls follow TCRdb's processing rather than the paper's. The sample consists of about 13,000 clones, 25% to 35% of them appearing once. CDR1 and CDR2 (germline): MDHEN, SYDVKM. This CDR3 is built from 15 residues. J lost 8 bases, V lost 5 bases, and 11 bases had no gene match. Each patient went into thyroid surgery without having received any treatment. General study results and limits: A significant increase in TCR beta diversity was reportedly seen in malignant thyroid tumors relative to benign nodules, in blood and tumor.

The sample comprised tumor tissue. This chain links TRBV28 with TRBJ2-7; 11 nucleotides align to TRBD1. The receptor's source is a female donor with papillary thyroid cancer or a benign thyroid nodule (not recorded which). Some clones in this sample may be carry-over from other donors' samples. The CDR3 sequence: CASSENRDRGKKQYF. CDR3 sequence (DNA): TGTGCCAGCAGTGAGAACCGGGACAGGGGGAAGAAGCAGTACTTC.